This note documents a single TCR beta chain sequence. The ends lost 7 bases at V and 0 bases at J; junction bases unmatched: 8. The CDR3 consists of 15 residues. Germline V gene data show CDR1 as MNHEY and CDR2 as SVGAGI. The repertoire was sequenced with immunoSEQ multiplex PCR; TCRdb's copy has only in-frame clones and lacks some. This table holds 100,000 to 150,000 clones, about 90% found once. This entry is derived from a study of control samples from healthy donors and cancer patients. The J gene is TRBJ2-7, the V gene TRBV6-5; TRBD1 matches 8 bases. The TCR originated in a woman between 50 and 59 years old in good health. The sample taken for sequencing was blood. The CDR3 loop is CASKDSTGASYEQYF. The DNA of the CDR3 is TGTGCCAGCAAAGACTCGACAGGGGCCTCCTACGAGCAGTACTTC.